These 5 T cell receptor beta chains were sequenced from one sample in a study of cytomegalovirus exposure and HLA in healthy donors. PCR employed 60 Vbeta and 13 Jbeta primers. Data came from immunoSEQ multiplex PCR; TCRdb stores just in-frame clones and leaves some out. The sample lists 65,000 to 70,000 clones; less than 75% were seen once. The sequenced material came from PBMCs. These TCRs come from a woman aged 25 to 39 in good health and CMV-seronegative.

J is TRBJ2-7 and V is TRBV6-6; D gene unclear. Germline values: CDR1 MNHNY, CDR2 SVGAGI (reference sequence). There are 14 residues in the CDR3. V lost 2 bases and J 0 bases, leaving 8 bases between the germline ends. The CDR3 loop is CASSYDKSSYEQYF. CDR3 bases: TGTGCCAGCAGTTACGACAAGAGCTCCTACGAGCAGTACTTC.

This clone has a single count. The chain recombines TRBV18 with TRBJ1-5; tentatively, D is TRBD1 (5 bases). The CDR3 loop spans 17 amino acids. The V gene lost 6 bases and the J gene lost 0 bases, with 18 bases spanning the gap. Germline-derived CDR1 and CDR2 are KGHSH and LQKENI. The CDR3 here is CASSPRGDFLSNQPQHF. The CDR3 nucleotides read TGTGCCAGCTCTCCCCGGGGGGACTTCCTTAGCAATCAGCCCCAGCATTTT.

This chain links TRBV5-1 with TRBJ2-3, with 9 bases that match TRBD1. This CDR3 spans 15 amino acids. CDR1 and CDR2 (germline): SGHRS, YFSETQ. V was clipped by 0 bases and J by 2 bases; unmatched bases: 1. CDR3 nucleotide sequence: TGCGCCAGCAGCTTGGGACAGGGGGTCACAGATACGCAGTATTTT. This sequence encodes CASSLGQGVTDTQYF.

J is TRBJ2-5 and V is TRBV20-1; D is unclear. Germline V gene data show CDR1 as DFQATT and CDR2 as SNEGSKA (reference sequence). Trimming cost V 7 bases and J 0 bases, with 6 bases left between them. The CDR3 has 11 residues. CDR3 nucleotides: TGCAGTGGTCAGGACCAAGAGACCCAGTACTTC. Its protein is CSGQDQETQYF.

The chain uses TRBV7-8 and TRBJ2-1; D is perhaps TRBD2 (7 bases). The CDR3 is 16 amino acids. Germline lookup yields CDR1 SGHVS and CDR2 FQNEAQ. Between the trimmed V and J ends, which lost 3 bases and 5 bases, there was a span of 17 bases. CDR3 coding DNA: TGTGCCAGCAGCTTCTTGGGGGGGCCGGATAACAATGAGCAGTTCTTC. This codes for CASSFLGGPDNNEQFF. The variable domain in full, completed from reference TRBV7-8 and TRBJ2-1, reads GAGVSQSPRYKVAKRGQDVALRCDPISGHVSLFWYQQALGQGPEFLTYFQNEAQLDKSGLPSDRFFAERPEGSVSTLKIQRTQQEDSAVYLCASSFLGGPDNNEQFFGPGTRLTVL.